These T cell receptor beta chains were read from a single sample in a study of shared clonotypes between healthy human individuals. Data came from immunoSEQ multiplex PCR; TCRdb stores just in-frame clones and leaves some out. In the table there are about 1.9 million clones, 93% of which are singletons. What was sequenced was naive CD8+ T cells from PBMCs. The receptors shown here come from a man between 18 and 29 years old in good health. Some clones in this sample may be carry-over from other donors' samples. CDR3s include the opening cysteine and the closing phenylalanine or tryptophan. Fields, in order: CDR3 length, D gene, J gene, V gene, CDR3 protein, CDR3 DNA. The D gene is left open where the match is weak.

CDR3 length: 17
D gene: NA
J gene: TRBJ2-3
V gene: TRBV27
CDR3 protein: CASSLPPGLGGTDTQYF
CDR3 DNA: TGTGCCAGCAGCCTTCCGCCCGGACTTGGTGGCACAGATACGCAGTATTTT

CDR3 length: 16
D gene: TRBD1
J gene: TRBJ1-1
V gene: TRBV5-1
CDR3 protein: CASSLAVETGYTEAFF
CDR3 DNA: TGCGCCAGCAGCTTGGCGGTAGAGACAGGGTACACTGAAGCTTTCTTT

CDR3 length: 17
D gene: NA
J gene: TRBJ2-7
V gene: TRBV14
CDR3 protein: CASSQDVRDKGSYEQYF
CDR3 DNA: TGTGCCAGCAGCCAAGATGTAAGGGACAAGGGCTCCTACGAGCAGTACTTC

CDR3 length: 14
D gene: NA
J gene: TRBJ1-1
V gene: TRBV19
CDR3 protein: CASNYRGGGTEAFF
CDR3 DNA: TGTGCCAGTAACTACCGGGGGGGCGGCACTGAAGCTTTCTTT

CDR3 length: 14
D gene: TRBD1
J gene: TRBJ1-2
V gene: TRBV9
CDR3 protein: CASSDRDRNYGYTF
CDR3 DNA: TGTGCCAGCAGCGATCGGGACAGGAACTATGGCTACACCTTC

CDR3 length: 19
D gene: NA
J gene: TRBJ1-5
V gene: TRBV28
CDR3 protein: CATQYGLGAWSEGNQPQHF
CDR3 DNA: TGTGCCACCCAATACGGGTTGGGGGCGTGGAGTGAAGGCAATCAGCCCCAGCATTTT

CDR3 length: 14
D gene: NA
J gene: TRBJ2-3
V gene: TRBV19
CDR3 protein: CASRVTGWGDTQYF
CDR3 DNA: TGTGCCAGTAGGGTGACGGGGTGGGGCGATACGCAGTATTTT

CDR3 length: 12
D gene: NA
J gene: TRBJ1-2
V gene: TRBV25-1
CDR3 protein: CASSESIYGYTF
CDR3 DNA: TGTGCCAGCAGTGAATCCATCTATGGCTACACCTTC

CDR3 length: 13
D gene: NA
J gene: TRBJ1-1
V gene: TRBV6-1
CDR3 protein: CASSFTGGTEAFF
CDR3 DNA: TGTGCCAGCAGCTTTACAGGTGGCACTGAAGCTTTCTTT

CDR3 length: 14
D gene: NA
J gene: TRBJ1-1
V gene: TRBV6-1
CDR3 protein: CASRVLREVTEAFF
CDR3 DNA: TGTGCCAGCAGGGTCCTCAGGGAGGTCACTGAAGCTTTCTTT

CDR3 length: 13
D gene: NA
J gene: TRBJ2-5
V gene: TRBV29-1
CDR3 protein: CSVEGLGRETQYF
CDR3 DNA: TGCAGCGTTGAAGGTTTAGGGAGGGAGACCCAGTACTTC

CDR3 length: 12
D gene: NA
J gene: TRBJ2-7
V gene: TRBV11-2
CDR3 protein: CASSLARGEQYF
CDR3 DNA: TGTGCCAGCAGCTTAGCCAGGGGCGAGCAGTACTTC

CDR3 length: 15
D gene: NA
J gene: TRBJ1-1
V gene: TRBV25-1
CDR3 protein: CASSSIQGLNTEAFF
CDR3 DNA: TGTGCCAGCAGTTCAATACAGGGACTTAACACTGAAGCTTTCTTT

CDR3 length: 14
D gene: NA
J gene: TRBJ1-2
V gene: TRBV4-2
CDR3 protein: CASSQVGAGYGYTF
CDR3 DNA: TGTGCCAGCAGCCAAGTCGGGGCGGGCTATGGCTACACCTTC

CDR3 length: 16
D gene: TRBD1
J gene: TRBJ1-2
V gene: TRBV5-6
CDR3 protein: CASSSPPDRLTYGYTF
CDR3 DNA: TGTGCCAGCAGCTCTCCCCCGGACAGGCTTACTTATGGCTACACCTTC

CDR3 length: 16
D gene: NA
J gene: TRBJ1-3
V gene: TRBV6-5
CDR3 protein: CASSYLPRGSGNTIYF
CDR3 DNA: TGTGCCAGCAGTTACCTCCCGAGGGGCTCTGGAAACACCATATATTTT